This passage covers 5 T cell receptor beta chains from one sample sequenced in a study of blood T cells in healthy people across ages. Primed by a sample-barcoded 5' primer and a J-beta primer mix, a second PCR proceeded for about 6 to 12 cycles. In TCRdb, the 5' RACE reads were re-called with MiXCR into one record per CDR3 protein. In the table there are approximately 900,000 distinct CDR3 sequences, roughly 50% of which are singletons. The sample taken for sequencing was blood. These receptors originate from a man under 40 in good health.

This clonotype appeared a few times. J is TRBJ1-2 and V is TRBV20-1; D remains ambiguous. Per germline, CDR1 DFQATT and CDR2 SNEGSKA (reference sequence). The CDR3 is 14 amino acids. Trimming stripped 0 bases from V and 4 bases from J, with 12 bases between. The CDR3 bases are TGCAGTGCTAGAGATATGGGAGCCGGCTATGGCTACACCTTC. It translates to CSARDMGAGYGYTF.

This chain uses TRBV27 with TRBJ2-7, with D possibly matching TRBD2 (6 bases). V was shortened by 5 bases and J by 3 bases, with 14 bases between the two germline ends. The CDR3 has 14 amino acids. The germline gives CDR1 MNHEY, CDR2 SMNVEV (reference sequence). DNA of the CDR3: TGTGCCAGCAGTCAAAAGGCCGGGGGCTACGAGCAGTACTTC. It codes for CASSQKAGGYEQYF.

This clonotype was observed a few times. CDR3 in amino acids: CSVEGRTGGKSSYEQYF. The CDR3 region has the DNA TGCAGCGTTGAAGGCCGGACAGGGGGCAAAAGCTCCTACGAGCAGTACTTC. V and J are TRBV29-1 and TRBJ2-7; 11 nucleotides line up with TRBD1. This CDR3 region has 17 residues. Losses at the gene ends were 1 base for V and 0 bases for J; bases not matched to a gene: 8. Germline V gene sequence: CDR1 SQVTM, CDR2 ANQGSEA.

V and J are TRBV25-1 and TRBJ1-2; 7 nucleotides line up with TRBD1. The CDR3 spans 15 residues. J gave up 0 bases and V 6 bases, and 7 bases lay outside the gene matches. The germline CDR1 and CDR2 sequences are MGHDK and SYGVNS. The CDR3 protein is CASRPWDRPNYGYTF. CDR3 coding DNA: TGTGCCAGCAGACCTTGGGACAGACCTAACTATGGCTACACCTTC.

This chain links TRBV10-3 with TRBJ1-6; unclear D gene. V was pared by 4 bases and J by 6 bases, with 22 bases between. Looked up from germline, CDR1 is ENHRY and CDR2 is SYGVKD. CDR3 length: 18 residues. CDR3 nucleotides: TGTGCCATCAGTGGGCTGTCGGATCGGGCAAATGGTAATTCACCCCTCCACTTT. Translated: CAISGLSDRANGNSPLHF.